The 5 T cell receptor beta chains below all came from one sample that was sequenced in a study of T cells in tuberculosis. Sequencing used immunoSEQ multiplex PCR; TCRdb keeps in-frame clones, though not all of them. The profile covers tens of thousands of clones, with around nine tenths appearing a single time and 15% to 20% taken by the ten largest. Sample: PBMCs. The receptors stem from a donor aged 10-29 years with latent tuberculosis or without tuberculosis infection. Some clones in this sample may be carry-over from other donors' samples.

The chain carries TRBV11-2 and TRBJ1-2; TRBD1 is a possible D gene (5 bases). Germline CDR1 is SGHAT and CDR2 is FQNNGV. Trimming cost V 1 base and J 4 bases, with 10 bases left between them. This CDR3 spans 14 amino acids. The CDR3: CASSLVMGGYGYTF. The CDR3 nucleotides are TGTGCCAGCAGCTTAGTAATGGGGGGCTATGGCTACACCTTC. Full variable domain (missing parts from reference TRBV11-2 and TRBJ1-2): EAGVAQSPRYKIIEKRQSVAFWCNPISGHATLYWYQQILGQGPKLLIQFQNNGVVDDSQLPKDRFSAERLKGVDSTLKIQPAKLEDSAVYLCASSLVMGGYGYTFGSGTRLTVV.

The rearrangement uses TRBV7-9 and TRBJ1-1, with 8 positions matching TRBD1. Per the germline V gene, CDR1 is SEHNR and CDR2 is FQNEAQ (reference sequence). The CDR3 runs to 12 residues. J lost 7 bases, V lost 5 bases, and 3 bases had no gene match. The CDR3 loop reads CASSKDRVEAFF. As DNA, the CDR3 is TGTGCCAGCAGCAAGGACAGGGTTGAAGCTTTCTTT.

This chain uses TRBV7-8 with TRBJ1-1; a weak D match, TRBD1 (5 bases). V lost 3 bases, J lost 3 bases, and 8 bases lay in between. The CDR3 runs 13 residues. CDR1 and CDR2 from the germline V gene are SGHVS and FQNEAQ. CDR3 DNA: TGTGCCAGCAGCTTTGCAGGGTACACTGAAGCTTTCTTT. Residues: CASSFAGYTEAFF.

J is TRBJ2-7 and V is TRBV6-5, with a possible D match to TRBD1 (6 bases). From germline, CDR1 is MNHEY and CDR2 SVGAGI. This CDR3 region has 14 residues. The ends were cut back, 7 bases at V and 5 bases at J, with 18 bases in the middle. CDR3 amino acids: CASNNEGERHEQYF. The CDR3 DNA is TGTGCCAGCAACAACGAGGGGGAAAGGCACGAGCAGTACTTC.

The rearrangement uses TRBV5-6 and TRBJ2-5, with TRBD1 matching over 11 bases. V lost 4 bases, J lost 1 base, and 6 bases stayed unmatched. CDR1 and CDR2 from the germline V gene are SGHDT and YYEEEE. The CDR3 has 16 amino acids. This chain's CDR3 is CASSLDRGRIQETQYF. CDR3 nucleotide sequence: TGTGCCAGCAGCCTGGACAGGGGGCGAATCCAAGAGACCCAGTACTTC.